The 14 T cell receptor beta chains listed next were all sequenced from one sample in a study of blood T cell repertoires in COVID-19. Method: immunoSEQ multiplex PCR; TCRdb's copy keeps in-frame clones and lacks some. The table has roughly 160,000 clones, about 85% seen once. The specimen sequenced was peripheral blood. These receptors originate from a man aged 80 or over with COVID-19, enrolled during active disease.

CDR3 DNA sequence: TGTGCCAGCAGCCTCGGACTGAGCTATGGCTACACCTTC. Protein: CASSLGLSYGYTF. The rearrangement links TRBV12-3 or TRBV12-4 to TRBJ1-2; D is ambiguous. V was clipped by 6 bases and J by 4 bases, with 12 bases between them. This CDR3 contains 13 residues.

A single count supports this clone. J is TRBJ1-2 and V is TRBV25-1; 7 bases are shared with TRBD1. This CDR3 is 17 amino acids long. The V and J ends lost 1 base and 1 base, in that order; junction bases with no gene match: 9. Germline CDR1 is MGHDK and CDR2 is SYGVNS. The CDR3 spells CASSEFPNRGGNYGYTF. The CDR3 DNA follows: TGTGCCAGCAGTGAATTCCCCAACAGGGGCGGTAACTATGGCTACACCTTC.

This rearrangement joins TRBV7-8 to TRBJ1-2, with no clear D. CDR3 length equals 14 residues. The V gene's germline CDR1 is SGHVS and CDR2 FQNEAQ. The V gene lost 4 bases and the J gene lost 2 bases, with 11 bases spanning the gap. CDR3 in DNA: TGTGCCAGCAGCTCTCCGGGGTTAAACTATGGCTACACCTTC. Translating gives CASSSPGLNYGYTF.

The chain couples TRBV18 to TRBJ1-5; D is possibly TRBD1 (6 bases). The CDR3 is made up of 17 amino acids. CDR1 and CDR2 (germline): KGHSH, LQKENI. The V gene lost 2 bases and the J gene lost 4 bases, with 18 bases spanning the gap. DNA for the CDR3: TGTGCCAGCTCACCATCACAGGGATCGGGGCAAAATCAGCCCCAGCATTTT. It yields the protein CASSPSQGSGQNQPQHF.

The genes are TRBV7-9 and TRBJ2-7, with 8 bases matching TRBD1. Germline loops: CDR1 SEHNR, CDR2 FQNEAQ (reference sequence). V lost 3 bases, J lost 7 bases, and 8 bases stayed unmatched. The CDR3 is made up of 14 amino acids. The CDR3 DNA reads as TGTGCCAGCAGCTTGTACCAGGGGGCGGGGGAGCAGTACTTC. This encodes CASSLYQGAGEQYF.

The chain employs TRBV18 and TRBJ1-1; tentative D call: TRBD1 (6 bases). Trimming shortened V by 6 bases and J by 0 bases, and 20 bases separated the two germline ends. The CDR3 spans 17 residues. The germline V gene has CDR1 KGHSH and CDR2 LQKENI. This chain's CDR3 is CASSPLSGHYLNTEAFF. CDR3 sequence (DNA): TGTGCCAGCTCGCCTCTCTCGGGACACTATCTGAACACTGAAGCTTTCTTT.

The chain employs TRBV28 and TRBJ2-7; 10 bases match TRBD1. CDR3 length: 14 amino acids. Trimming cost V 6 bases and J 3 bases; bases outside gene matches: 5. CDR1 and CDR2 (germline): MDHEN, SYDVKM. CDR3 sequence: CASRTGQGNYEQYF. In DNA, the CDR3 is TGTGCCAGCAGGACGGGACAGGGGAACTACGAGCAGTACTTC.

CDR3 sequence (DNA): TGTGCCAGCTCACCGGGGGGAACGAGCTCCTACGAGCAGTACTTC. Protein product: CASSPGGTSSYEQYF. V is TRBV18 and J is TRBJ2-7; D perhaps matches TRBD2 (6 bases). The ends were cut back, 3 bases at V and 0 bases at J, with 12 bases in the middle. The CDR3 covers 15 residues. Germline CDR1 is KGHSH and CDR2 is LQKENI.

This chain links TRBV4-1 with TRBJ1-2; maybe TRBD1 (5 bases). The length of the CDR3 is 13 residues. Trimming stripped 1 base from V and 4 bases from J, with 7 bases between. Germline V gives CDR1 MGHRA, CDR2 YSYEKL. CDR3 sequence reads: CASSQGQPYGYTF. In DNA form, the CDR3 reads TGCGCCAGCAGCCAAGGACAGCCCTATGGCTACACCTTC.

This clone was seen a handful of times. The V gene is TRBV15, the J gene TRBJ1-4, with D possibly matching TRBD1 (5 bases). CDR3 length: 15 residues. Trimming removed 0 bases at V and 4 bases at J, with 9 bases between. CDR1 is LNHNV and CDR2 is YYDKDF in the germline V gene (reference sequence). CDR3 DNA: TGTGCCACCAGCAGAGAAGGGGCGTATAATGAAAAACTGTTTTTT. Translation gives CATSREGAYNEKLFF.

This chain uses TRBV9 with TRBJ2-3; 9 bases align to TRBD1. The CDR3 length is 16 residues. Germline CDR1 SGDLS, CDR2 YYNGEE. V was clipped by 4 bases and J by 3 bases; unmatched bases: 9. CDR3 amino acids: CASSPRHRGLTDTQYF. The CDR3 nucleotides read TGTGCCAGCAGCCCCCGCCACAGGGGGCTGACAGATACGCAGTATTTT.

The J gene is TRBJ2-7, the V gene TRBV3-1 (or the pseudogene TRBV3-2); D possibly corresponds to TRBD1 (6 bases). The CDR3 extends over 15 amino acids. Germline-derived CDR1 and CDR2 are LGHDT and YNNKEL (reference sequence). V shed 1 base and J shed 3 bases, with 13 bases lying between them. Here the CDR3 DNA reads TGTGCCAGCAGCCAAGCCCGGGACACCTTCTACGAGCAGTACTTC. It translates to CASSQARDTFYEQYF.

This rearrangement joins TRBV5-1 to TRBJ1-6; D gene ambiguous. Germline values: CDR1 SGHRS, CDR2 YFSETQ. Trimming pared 1 base from V and 7 bases from J, leaving 9 bases between. The CDR3 loop spans 14 amino acids. The CDR3 bases are TGCGCCAGCAGCTTGAGGCAGGAAAATTCACCCCTCCACTTT. It yields the protein CASSLRQENSPLHF.

Comments on this clone: The same CDR3 also results from other DNA sequences found in this sample. The chain combines TRBV28 with TRBJ2-7; 10 bases line up with TRBD1. The CDR3 loop spans 14 amino acids. Germline trimming cut 6 bases from V and 4 bases from J; bases unmatched to any gene: 6. Germline values: CDR1 MDHEN, CDR2 SYDVKM. CDR3 amino acids: CASRAGQGVYEQYF. CDR3 coding DNA: TGTGCCAGCAGAGCCGGACAGGGGGTTTACGAGCAGTACTTC.